This TCR beta chain is from a study of vaccination effects on CD4 cells after COVID-19. Repertoires were generated with immunoSEQ multiplex PCR, while TCRdb's copy carries only in-frame clones and drops some. The sample comprises approximately 15,000 clones, around 75% of which are singletons, and roughly 24% rests with the top ten. Whole-study results and caveats: Convalescent patients in the study were few, and early post-infection timepoints were absent.

In regard to this clone: Its antigen is undetermined.

Germline loops: CDR1 SGHTA, CDR2 FQGTGA. Trimming took 6 bases from V and 8 from J, leaving 14 bases between them. CDR3 length: 13 residues. Before sequencing, viral peptide pools were used by the ViraFEST assay to expand antigen-specific CD4+ T cells. Isolating CD4+ T cells followed 9 to 10 days of culture. Everyone in the study got two shots of either the BNT162b2 or mRNA-1273 vaccine. The chain recombines TRBV7-3 with TRBJ2-1; no reliable D call. The material was CD4+ T cells from PBMCs cultured with HCoV-NL63 spike peptides, obtained after COVID-19 vaccination. The TCR comes from a human donor who received a COVID-19 vaccine. The CDR3 DNA follows: TGTGCCAGCAGTCCGGTTGCGTACCATGAGCAGTTCTTC. Amino acids: CASSPVAYHEQFF. Looking up the rest from reference TRBV7-3 and TRBJ2-1 gives the full variable domain: GAGVSQTPSNKVTEKGKYVELRCDPISGHTALYWYRQSLGQGPEFLIYFQGTGAADDSGLPNDRFFAVRPEGSVSTLKIQRTERGDSAVYLCASSPVAYHEQFFGPGTRLTVL.